This TCR beta chain came from a study of technical replicates of blood from a handful of donors. Data came from immunoSEQ multiplex PCR; TCRdb stores just in-frame clones and leaves some out. The table has nearly 70,000 clones, roughly nine tenths seen once. The germline CDR1 and CDR2 sequences are SGDLS and YYNGEE. This CDR3 contains 15 residues. V dropped 0 bases and J dropped 6; count of bases not matched to a gene: 8. Sequencing was done on a sample of PBMCs. The source is a human donor in good health. Some clones in this sample may be carry-over from other donors' samples. This chain uses TRBV9 with TRBJ2-7; 8 bases map to TRBD1. Here the CDR3 reads CASSVAVQGVFEQYF. CDR3 sequence (DNA): TGTGCCAGCAGCGTAGCGGTACAGGGGGTTTTCGAGCAGTACTTC.